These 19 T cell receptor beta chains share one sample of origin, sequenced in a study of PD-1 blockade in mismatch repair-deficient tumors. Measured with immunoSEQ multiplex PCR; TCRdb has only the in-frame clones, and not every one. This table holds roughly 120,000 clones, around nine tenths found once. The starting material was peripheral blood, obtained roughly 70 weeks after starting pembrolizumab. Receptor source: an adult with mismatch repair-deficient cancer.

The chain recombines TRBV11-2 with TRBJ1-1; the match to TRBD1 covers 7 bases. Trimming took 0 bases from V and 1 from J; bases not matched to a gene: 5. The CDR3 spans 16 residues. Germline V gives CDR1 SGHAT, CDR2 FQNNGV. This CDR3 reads CASSLEVAGGNTEAFF. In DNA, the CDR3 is TGTGCCAGCAGCTTAGAGGTGGCAGGGGGGAACACTGAAGCTTTCTTT.

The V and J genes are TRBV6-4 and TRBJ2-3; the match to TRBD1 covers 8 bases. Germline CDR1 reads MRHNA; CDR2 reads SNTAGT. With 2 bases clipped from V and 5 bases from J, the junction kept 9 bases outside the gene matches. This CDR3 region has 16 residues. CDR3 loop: CASSDRDRGSVDTQYF. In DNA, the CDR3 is TGTGCCAGCAGTGACCGAGACAGGGGCAGCGTAGATACGCAGTATTTT.

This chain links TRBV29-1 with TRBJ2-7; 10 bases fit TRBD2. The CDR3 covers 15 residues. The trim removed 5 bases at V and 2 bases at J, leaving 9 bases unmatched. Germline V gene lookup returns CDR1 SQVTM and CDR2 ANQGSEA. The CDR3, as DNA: TGCAGCGTTACCCCCACTAGCGGGATGCCCTACGAGCAGTACTTC. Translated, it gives CSVTPTSGMPYEQYF.

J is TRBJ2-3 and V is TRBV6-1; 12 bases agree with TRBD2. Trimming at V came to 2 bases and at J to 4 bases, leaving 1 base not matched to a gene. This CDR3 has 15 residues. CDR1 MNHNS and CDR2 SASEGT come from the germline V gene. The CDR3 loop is CASSELAGGPDTQYF. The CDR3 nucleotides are TGTGCCAGCAGTGAACTAGCGGGAGGGCCAGATACGCAGTATTTT.

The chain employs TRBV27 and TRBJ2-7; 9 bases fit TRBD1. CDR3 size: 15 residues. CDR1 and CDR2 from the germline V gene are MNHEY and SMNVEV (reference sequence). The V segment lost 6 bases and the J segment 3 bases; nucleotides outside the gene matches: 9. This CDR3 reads CASSVKGTGNYEQYF. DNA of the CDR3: TGTGCCAGCAGCGTAAAGGGGACAGGGAACTACGAGCAGTACTTC.

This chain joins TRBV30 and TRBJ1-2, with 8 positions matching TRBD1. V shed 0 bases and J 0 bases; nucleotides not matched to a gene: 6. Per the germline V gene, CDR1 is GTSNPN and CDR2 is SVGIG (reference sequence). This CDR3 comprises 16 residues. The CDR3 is CAWSVWQGAPNYGYTF. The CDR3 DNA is TGTGCCTGGAGTGTATGGCAGGGGGCTCCTAACTATGGCTACACCTTC.

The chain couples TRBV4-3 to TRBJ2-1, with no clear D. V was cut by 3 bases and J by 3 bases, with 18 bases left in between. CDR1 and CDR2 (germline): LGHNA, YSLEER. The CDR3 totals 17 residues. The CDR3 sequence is CASSHQLGPESYNEQFF. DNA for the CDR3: TGCGCCAGCAGCCACCAACTCGGACCTGAAAGCTACAATGAGCAGTTCTTC.

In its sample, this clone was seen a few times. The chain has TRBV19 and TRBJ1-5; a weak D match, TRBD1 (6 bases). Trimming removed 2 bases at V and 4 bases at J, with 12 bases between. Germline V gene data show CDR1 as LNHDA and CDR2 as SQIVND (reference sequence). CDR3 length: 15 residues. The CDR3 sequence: CASSIPGHLNQPQHF. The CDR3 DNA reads TGTGCCAGTAGTATACCGGGACATCTTAATCAGCCCCAGCATTTT.

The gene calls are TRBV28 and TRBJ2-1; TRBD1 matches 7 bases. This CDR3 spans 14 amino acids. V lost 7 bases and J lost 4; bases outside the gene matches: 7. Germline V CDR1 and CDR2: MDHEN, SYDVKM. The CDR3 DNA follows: TGTGCCAGCATCGGGACAGACTTTTACAATGAGCAGTTCTTC. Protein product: CASIGTDFYNEQFF.

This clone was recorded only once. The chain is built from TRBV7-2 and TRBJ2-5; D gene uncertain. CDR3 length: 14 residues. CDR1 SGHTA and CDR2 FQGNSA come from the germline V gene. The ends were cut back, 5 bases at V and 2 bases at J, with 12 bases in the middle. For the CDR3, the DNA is TGTGCCAGCAGCGTTGCGGAGCAGCAAGAGACCCAGTACTTC. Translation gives CASSVAEQQETQYF.

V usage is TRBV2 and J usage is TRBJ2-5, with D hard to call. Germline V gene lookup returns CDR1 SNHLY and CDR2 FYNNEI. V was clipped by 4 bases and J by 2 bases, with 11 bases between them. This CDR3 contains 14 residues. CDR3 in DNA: TGTGCCAGCAGTGGATCCGGGTCTCAAGAGACCCAGTACTTC. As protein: CASSGSGSQETQYF.

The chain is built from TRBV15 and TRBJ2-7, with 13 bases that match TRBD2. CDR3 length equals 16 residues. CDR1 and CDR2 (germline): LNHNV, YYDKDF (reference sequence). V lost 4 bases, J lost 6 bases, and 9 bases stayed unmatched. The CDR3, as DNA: TGTGCCACCAGCAACCGACTAGCGGGAGGTTTCCCCGAGCAGTACTTC. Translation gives CATSNRLAGGFPEQYF. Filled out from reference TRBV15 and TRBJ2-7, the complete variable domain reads DAMVIQNPRYQVTQFGKPVTLSCSQTLNHNVMYWYQQKSSQAPKLLFHYYDKDFNNEADTPDNFQSRRPNTSFCFLDIRSPGLGDTAMYLCATSNRLAGGFPEQYFGPGTRLTVT.

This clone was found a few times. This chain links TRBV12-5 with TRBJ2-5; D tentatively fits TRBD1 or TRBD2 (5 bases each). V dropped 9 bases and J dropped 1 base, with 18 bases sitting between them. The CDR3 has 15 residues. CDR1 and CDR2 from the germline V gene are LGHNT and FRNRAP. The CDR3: CASADNLGTQETQYF. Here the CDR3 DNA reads TGTGCTAGCGCTGATAACCTAGGGACCCAAGAGACCCAGTACTTC.

For the CDR3, the DNA is TGCGCCAGCAGTGAGACAACCGGGAGCATCCAAGAGACCCAGTACTTC. It codes for CASSETTGSIQETQYF. The chain links TRBV10-1 to TRBJ2-5, with TRBD2 as a possible D gene (6 bases). V lost 2 bases and J lost 1, with 14 bases in between. Germline lookup yields CDR1 WNHNN and CDR2 SYGVQD (reference sequence). The CDR3 has 16 amino acids.

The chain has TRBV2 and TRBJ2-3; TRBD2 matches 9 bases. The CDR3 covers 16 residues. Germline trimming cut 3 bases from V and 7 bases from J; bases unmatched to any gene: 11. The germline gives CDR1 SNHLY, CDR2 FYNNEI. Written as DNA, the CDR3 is TGTGCCAGCAGTGATCCCCTAGCGGGGATGGAGTATACGCAGTATTTT. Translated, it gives CASSDPLAGMEYTQYF. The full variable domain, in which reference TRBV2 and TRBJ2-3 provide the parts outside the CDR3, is EPEVTQTPSHQVTQMGQEVILRCVPISNHLYFYWYRQILGQKVEFLVSFYNNEISEKSEIFDDQFSVERPDGSNFTLKIRSTKLEDSAMYFCASSDPLAGMEYTQYFGPGTRLTVL.

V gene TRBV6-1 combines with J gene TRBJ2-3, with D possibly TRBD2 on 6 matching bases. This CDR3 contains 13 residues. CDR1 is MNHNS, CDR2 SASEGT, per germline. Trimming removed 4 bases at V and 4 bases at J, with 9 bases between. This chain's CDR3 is CASSGRGPDTQYF. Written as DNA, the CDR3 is TGTGCCAGCAGTGGGCGGGGACCAGATACGCAGTATTTT.

Written as DNA, the CDR3 is TGTGCCATCAGACTGACTAGCGGGGGAGGCACAGATACGCAGTATTTT. This codes for CAIRLTSGGGTDTQYF. The chain combines TRBV10-3 with TRBJ2-3; 12 nucleotides line up with TRBD2. CDR3 length: 16 residues. Per germline, CDR1 ENHRY and CDR2 SYGVKD. The V gene end was trimmed by 6 bases and the J gene end by 1 base; junction bases not matched to a gene: 5.

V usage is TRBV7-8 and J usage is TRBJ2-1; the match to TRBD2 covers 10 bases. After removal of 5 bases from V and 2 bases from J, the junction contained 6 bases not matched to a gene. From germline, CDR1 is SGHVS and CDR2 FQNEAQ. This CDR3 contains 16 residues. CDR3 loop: CASSHGAGGPYNEQFF. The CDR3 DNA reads TGTGCCAGCAGCCACGGAGCGGGAGGGCCCTACAATGAGCAGTTCTTC.

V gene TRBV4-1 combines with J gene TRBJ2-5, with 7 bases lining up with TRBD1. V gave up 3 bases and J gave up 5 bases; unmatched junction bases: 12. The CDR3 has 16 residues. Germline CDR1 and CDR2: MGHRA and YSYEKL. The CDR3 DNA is TGCGCCAGCAGCCACAAGACAGGGCGGTCGGGGGAGACCCAGTACTTC. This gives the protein CASSHKTGRSGETQYF.